This entry concerns a single T cell receptor (beta chain). Losses at the gene ends were 1 base for V and 0 bases for J; bases not matched to a gene: 5. This CDR3 has 15 residues. Germline V gives CDR1 GTSNPN, CDR2 SVGIG (reference sequence). The source of the sample is a study of blood T cell repertoires in COVID-19. Study context: Researchers got acute and convalescent COVID-19 samples from the United States, Italy and Spain. Sample material is recorded as cDNA or gDNA derived from T cells, B-cell-depleted T cells, or PBMCs.

Authors' methods: Reference gene primer amplification gave estimated nucleated cell counts. The assay was immunoSEQ multiplex PCR, and TCRdb's table has in-frame clones only and misses some. That table supplies the V and J calls and clone size; D and trimming were determined from the DNA. This repertoire shows tens of thousands of clones, just over 85% found once; its top ten account for almost 1.5%. The chain is built from TRBV30 and TRBJ1-2; 7 bases are shared with TRBD1. The sample was peripheral blood. The sequence was obtained from a woman aged 55-69 years with acute or convalescent COVID-19. The CDR3 nucleotides read TGTGCCTGGAGTGAGGGACAGTTAGCTAACTATGGCTACACCTTC. Translated, it gives CAWSEGQLANYGYTF.